This TCR beta chain was captured by sequencing in a study of blood T cell repertoires in COVID-19. Across the study: There were acute and convalescent COVID-19 samples, and they came from the United States, Italy and Spain. PBMCs, B-cell-depleted T cells, or T cells were the source of the cDNA or gDNA that made up the material.

Per the original methods: Quantification of nucleated cells was approximated via reference gene primer amplification. Using immunoSEQ multiplex PCR, the repertoire was profiled, and TCRdb retains in-frame clones only, with some absent. V, J and clone size reflect that table, while D and trimming were determined from the DNA. The repertoire holds some 100,000 clones, with around 90% as singletons. Looked up from germline, CDR1 is WNHNN and CDR2 is SYGVQD (reference sequence). The CDR3 consists of 15 residues. Trimming left V 10 bases short and J 7 bases short, with 23 bases between. Sequenced sample: peripheral blood. The receptor was derived from a human donor in a cohort sampled during active COVID-19. The V gene is TRBV10-1, the J gene TRBJ2-1; the D gene is possibly TRBD1 (6 bases). CDR3 bases: TGCGCCACCCAACAGGGTTCAGGCGTGAGTAATGAGCAGTTCTTC. Its translation is CATQQGSGVSNEQFF.